These 15 T cell receptor beta chains came from one sample sequenced in a study of T cell repertoires in aging, cancer and after chemotherapy. Multiplex touch-down PCR with TRB-A/B primers amplified rearranged V-D-J TRB sequences. TCRdb itself ran the multiplex PCR reads through MiXCR, one entry per CDR3 protein. The table records 2,000 to 3,000 distinct CDR3 sequences, approximately 55% of them present only once. TCR beta rearrangements were amplified from peripheral blood genomic DNA. Specimen: blood. These receptor sequences come from a human donor with a blood cancer.

The chain has TRBV6-5 and TRBJ2-3, with 9 nucleotides matching TRBD2. Germline CDR1 MNHEY, CDR2 SVGAGI. V was pared by 6 bases and J by 3 bases, with 4 bases of the junction left unmatched. This CDR3 contains 14 residues. The CDR3 DNA is TGTGCCAGCAGATCTAGCGGGGCGACAGATACGCAGTATTTT. This gives the protein CASRSSGATDTQYF.

The V and J genes are TRBV12-3 or TRBV12-4 and TRBJ1-2, with D possibly being TRBD1 (5 bases). Deletions cut 3 bases from V and 2 bases from J, with 7 bases between. There are 13 residues in the CDR3. DNA of the CDR3: TGTGCCAGCAGTTTTTCAGGGAACTATGGCTACACCTTC. It is translated as CASSFSGNYGYTF.

The chain joins TRBV7-4 to TRBJ2-5, with D possibly TRBD1 on 6 matching bases. Trimming cost V 5 bases and J 5 bases, with 9 bases left between them. CDR1 is SGHVT and CDR2 is SQSDAQ in the germline V gene. The CDR3 has 12 amino acids. The CDR3 reads CASSPQGETQYF. The CDR3 nucleotides read TGTGCCAGCAGCCCTCAGGGGGAGACCCAGTACTTC.

This clonotype was counted only a few times. This rearrangement joins TRBV6-2 or TRBV6-3 to TRBJ1-1; D not resolved. CDR1 and CDR2 (germline): MNHEY, SVGEGT. CDR3 length: 12 amino acids. V was trimmed by 2 bases and J by 3 bases, leaving 4 bases between them. The CDR3 region has the DNA TGTGCCAGCAGTTACCCTTACACTGAAGCTTTCTTT. This gives the protein CASSYPYTEAFF.

This chain links TRBV6-1 with TRBJ1-5; a weak D match, TRBD1 (6 bases). The CDR3 extends over 15 amino acids. The germline V and J ends were trimmed by 4 bases and 5 bases, with 15 bases remaining between them. Germline CDR1 reads MNHNS; CDR2 reads SASEGT. The CDR3 protein is CASSVEGGAYQPQHF. For the CDR3, the DNA is TGTGCCAGCAGTGTAGAGGGGGGGGCTTATCAGCCCCAGCATTTT.

V is TRBV7-6 and J is TRBJ2-5; the D gene is possibly TRBD1 (6 bases). This CDR3 spans 15 amino acids. The germline V gene has CDR1 SGHVS and CDR2 FNYEAQ. Trimming removed 1 base from V and 1 base from J, with 10 bases in between. The CDR3 region is CASSLGSTGQETQYF. The DNA for the CDR3 is TGTGCCAGCAGCTTAGGCTCGACAGGCCAAGAGACCCAGTACTTC. Drawing the rest from reference TRBV7-6 and TRBJ2-5, the complete variable domain is GAGVSQSPRYKVTKRGQDVALRCDPISGHVSLYWYRQALGQGPEFLTYFNYEAQQDKSGLPNDRFSAERPEGSISTLTIQRTEQRDSAMYRCASSLGSTGQETQYFGPGTRLLVL.

The CDR3 DNA reads TGTGCCAGTAGTATTGTCGCGGGCGCGGATGGCGGCTACACCTTC. It is translated as CASSIVAGADGGYTF. The chain uses TRBV19 and TRBJ1-2; D is ambiguous. Germline V gene sequence: CDR1 LNHDA, CDR2 SQIVND (reference sequence). The CDR3 is 15 residues long. Trimming stripped 3 bases from V and 8 bases from J, with 19 bases between.

This clonotype was seen more than once but under ten times. This rearrangement joins TRBV5-4 to TRBJ2-7; D may be TRBD1 (6 bases). Looked up from germline, CDR1 is SGHNT and CDR2 is YYREEE (reference sequence). Trimming cost V 1 base and J 2 bases, with 16 bases left between them. The CDR3 is 16 amino acids. CDR3 in DNA: TGTGCCAGCAGCTTGATCTCAGGGGCCTTCCCCTACGAGCAGTACTTC. Residues: CASSLISGAFPYEQYF.

J is TRBJ2-3 and V is TRBV30; D tentatively fits TRBD1 or TRBD2 (5 bases each). V gave up 5 bases and J gave up 2 bases, with 20 bases separating them. The CDR3 contains 16 residues. Germline CDR1 reads GTSNPN; CDR2 reads SVGIG (reference sequence). CDR3 sequence: CAWEGNTGTYTDTQYF. As DNA, the CDR3 is TGTGCCTGGGAGGGAAACACCGGGACCTACACAGATACGCAGTATTTT.

For this clonotype: A much larger clone lies a single base off, so this may be a read error. The J gene is TRBJ2-5, the V gene TRBV29-1, with 8 bases lining up with TRBD1. The CDR3 covers 12 residues. The V gene's germline CDR1 is SQVTM and CDR2 ANQGSEA. The chain's CDR3 is CRVGTGGETQYF. As DNA, the CDR3 is TGCAGAGTGGGGACAGGCGGTGAAACCCAGTACTTC.

The gene calls are TRBV6-5 and TRBJ2-5; unclear D gene. V lost 8 bases to trimming and J lost 4 bases, with 14 bases between them. This CDR3 spans 13 amino acids. The germline V gene encodes CDR1 MNHEY and CDR2 SVGAGI. The CDR3 DNA reads as TGTGCCAGCTACCAGGTCGTGGGAGAGACCCAGTACTTC. Amino acid sequence: CASYQVVGETQYF.

This clonotype has more than one count but fewer than ten. As DNA, the CDR3 is TGTGCCAGCAGCTCCTGGGATGAGCAGTTCTTC. This sequence encodes CASSSWDEQFF. The V gene is TRBV5-6, the J gene TRBJ2-1; D unresolved. With 3 bases removed from V and 8 bases from J, the gap between germline ends came to 6 bases. This CDR3 is built from 11 residues. Germline CDR1 and CDR2: SGHDT and YYEEEE.

This sequence joins TRBV20-1 and TRBJ2-1; no clear D gene. The CDR3 spans 11 residues. V lost 3 bases, J lost 5 bases, and 5 bases lay in between. Germline CDR1 DFQATT, CDR2 SNEGSKA (reference sequence). The CDR3 protein is CSASDNNEQFF. In nucleotides, the CDR3 is TGCAGTGCTAGTGACAACAATGAGCAGTTCTTC.

This clonotype appeared a few times. DNA for the CDR3: TGTGCCACCAGCAGAGATCTGAAAGGGAATTCACCCCTCCACTTT. Encoded protein: CATSRDLKGNSPLHF. The V and J genes are TRBV15 and TRBJ1-6; unclear D gene. The germline gives CDR1 LNHNV, CDR2 YYDKDF (reference sequence). V lost 0 bases and J lost 7, with 10 bases in between. The length of the CDR3 is 15 residues.

The genes are TRBV10-3 and TRBJ2-1; 7 bases map to TRBD1. CDR1 and CDR2 from the germline V gene are ENHRY and SYGVKD. Trimming removed 6 bases from V and 7 bases from J; junction bases left unmatched: 9. CDR3 length: 14 residues. The CDR3 region has the DNA TGTGCCATCAGCAGGGACAGACAGGGAAATGAGCAGTTCTTC. It codes for CAISRDRQGNEQFF.